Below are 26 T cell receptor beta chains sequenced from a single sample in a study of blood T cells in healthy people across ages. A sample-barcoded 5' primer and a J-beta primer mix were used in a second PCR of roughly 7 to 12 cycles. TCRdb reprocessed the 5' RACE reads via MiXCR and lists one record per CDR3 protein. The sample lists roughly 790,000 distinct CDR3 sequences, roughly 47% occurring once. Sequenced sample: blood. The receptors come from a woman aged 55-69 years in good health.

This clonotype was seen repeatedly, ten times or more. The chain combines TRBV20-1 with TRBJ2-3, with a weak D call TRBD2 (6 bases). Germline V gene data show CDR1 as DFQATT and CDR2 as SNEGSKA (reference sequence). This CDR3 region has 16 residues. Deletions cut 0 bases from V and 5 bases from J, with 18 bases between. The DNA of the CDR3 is TGCAGTGCTAGAGAGGTACTAGCCCCCGAGGTAGATACGCAGTATTTT. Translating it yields CSAREVLAPEVDTQYF.

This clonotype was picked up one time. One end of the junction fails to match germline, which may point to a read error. The CDR3 sequence: CASSRNALAGEQEAQYF. In DNA, the CDR3 is TGTGCCAGCAGCCGTAACGCCTTAGCGGGAGAACAAGAGGCCCAGTACTTC. The chain recombines TRBV6-2 or TRBV6-3 with TRBJ2-5; TRBD2 aligns across 9 bases. Germline-derived CDR1 and CDR2 are MNHEY and SVGEGT. The CDR3 covers 17 residues.

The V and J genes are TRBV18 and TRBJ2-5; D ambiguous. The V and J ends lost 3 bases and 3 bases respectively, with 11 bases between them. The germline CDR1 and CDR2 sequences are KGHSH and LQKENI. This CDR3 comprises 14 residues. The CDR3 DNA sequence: TGTGCCAGCTCACCCCCCGCTAGTAAAGAGACCCAGTACTTC. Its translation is CASSPPASKETQYF.

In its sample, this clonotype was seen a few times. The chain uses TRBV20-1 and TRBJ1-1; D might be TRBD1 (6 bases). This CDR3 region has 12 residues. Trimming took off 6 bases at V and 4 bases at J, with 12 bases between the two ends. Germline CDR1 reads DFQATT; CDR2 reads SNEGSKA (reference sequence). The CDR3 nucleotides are TGCAGTGCAAGGCAGGGGTTCACTGAAGCTTTCTTT. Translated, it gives CSARQGFTEAFF.

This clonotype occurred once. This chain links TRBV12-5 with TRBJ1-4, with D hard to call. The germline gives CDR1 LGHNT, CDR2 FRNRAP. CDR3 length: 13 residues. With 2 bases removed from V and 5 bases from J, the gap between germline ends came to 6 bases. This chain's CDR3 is CASGLRINEKLFF. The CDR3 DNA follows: TGTGCTAGTGGTTTGAGGATAAATGAAAAACTGTTTTTT.

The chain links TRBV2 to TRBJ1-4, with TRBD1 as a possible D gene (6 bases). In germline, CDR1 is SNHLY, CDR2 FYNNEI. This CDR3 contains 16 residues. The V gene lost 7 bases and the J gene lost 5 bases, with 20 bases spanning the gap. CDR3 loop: CASNSPAGGPNEKLFF. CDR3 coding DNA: TGTGCCAGCAATTCCCCCGCCGGGGGCCCAAATGAAAAACTGTTTTTT.

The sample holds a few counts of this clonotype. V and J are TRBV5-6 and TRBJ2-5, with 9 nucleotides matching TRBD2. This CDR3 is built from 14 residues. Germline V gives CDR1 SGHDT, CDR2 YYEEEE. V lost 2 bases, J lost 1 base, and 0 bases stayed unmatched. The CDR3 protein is CASSFSGSQETQYF. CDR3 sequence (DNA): TGTGCCAGCAGCTTTAGCGGGAGCCAAGAGACCCAGTACTTC.

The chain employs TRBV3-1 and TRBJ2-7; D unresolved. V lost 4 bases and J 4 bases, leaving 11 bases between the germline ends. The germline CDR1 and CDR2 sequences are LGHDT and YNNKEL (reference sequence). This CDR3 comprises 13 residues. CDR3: CASSLKGLYEQYF. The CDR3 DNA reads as TGTGCCAGCAGCCTGAAAGGGTTGTACGAGCAGTACTTC.

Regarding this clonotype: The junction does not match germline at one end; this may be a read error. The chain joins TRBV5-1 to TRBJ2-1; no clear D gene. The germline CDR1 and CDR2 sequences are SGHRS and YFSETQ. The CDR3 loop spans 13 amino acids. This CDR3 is CVSSLAIGNEQFF. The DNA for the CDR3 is TGCGTCAGCAGCTTGGCAATAGGAAATGAGCAGTTCTTC.

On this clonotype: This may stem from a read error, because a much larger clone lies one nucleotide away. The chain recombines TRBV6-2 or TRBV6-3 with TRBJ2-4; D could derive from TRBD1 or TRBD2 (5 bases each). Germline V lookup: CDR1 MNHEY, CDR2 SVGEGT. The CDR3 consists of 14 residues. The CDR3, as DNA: TGTACCAGCAGGGACGGGACCTCTTCGTACATTCAGTACTTC. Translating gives CTSRDGTSSYIQYF.

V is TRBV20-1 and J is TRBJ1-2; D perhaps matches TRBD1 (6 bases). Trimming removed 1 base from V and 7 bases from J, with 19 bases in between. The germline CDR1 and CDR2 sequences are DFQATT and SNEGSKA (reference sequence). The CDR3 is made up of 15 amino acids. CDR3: CSARAQEGGMSGYTF. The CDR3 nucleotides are TGCAGTGCTAGAGCTCAAGAGGGGGGGATGAGTGGCTACACCTTC.

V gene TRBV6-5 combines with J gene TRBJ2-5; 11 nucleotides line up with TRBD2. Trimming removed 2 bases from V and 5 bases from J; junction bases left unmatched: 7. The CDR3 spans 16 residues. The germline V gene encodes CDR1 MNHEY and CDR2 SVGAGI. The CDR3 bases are TGTGCCAGCAGTTACGCGACTAGCGGGACGCGGGAGACCCAGTACTTC. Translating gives CASSYATSGTRETQYF.

The CDR3 DNA is TGTGCCAGCAGTGAACCGGGACAGCTAGGCGAGCAGTACTTC. Its translation: CASSEPGQLGEQYF. The chain is built from TRBV6-1 and TRBJ2-7; 7 nucleotides agree with TRBD1. Germline trimming cut 2 bases from V and 6 bases from J; bases unmatched to any gene: 7. CDR1 and CDR2 from the germline V gene are MNHNS and SASEGT. This CDR3 is 14 amino acids long.

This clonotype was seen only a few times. In DNA form, the CDR3 reads TGTGCCAGCAGAGACGAGCTACGGGAGCTTAGAGTCACCTTC. Its protein is CASRDELRELRVTF. The genes are TRBV6-1 and TRBJ1-2; D is unresolved. The CDR3 contains 14 residues. The germline gives CDR1 MNHNS, CDR2 SASEGT. The ends were cut back, 6 bases at V and 13 bases at J, with 24 bases in the middle.

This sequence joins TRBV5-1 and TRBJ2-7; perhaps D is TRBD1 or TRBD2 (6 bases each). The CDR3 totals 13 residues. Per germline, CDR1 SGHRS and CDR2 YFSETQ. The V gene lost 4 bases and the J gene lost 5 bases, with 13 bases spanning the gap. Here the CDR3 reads CASSRGDSDEQYF. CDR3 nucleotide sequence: TGCGCCAGCAGCAGGGGGGACTCGGACGAGCAGTACTTC.

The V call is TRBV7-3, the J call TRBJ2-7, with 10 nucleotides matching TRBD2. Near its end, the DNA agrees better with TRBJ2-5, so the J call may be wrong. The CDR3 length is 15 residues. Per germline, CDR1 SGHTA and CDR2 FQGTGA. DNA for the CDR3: TGTGCCAGCAGCTTAGAGCGGGGGGGTGTTGCGACCCAGTACTTC. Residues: CASSLERGGVATQYF.

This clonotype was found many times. CDR3 in DNA: TGTGCCAGCAACACAGCGGGAGGCTGGGAGCAGTACTTC. It is translated as CASNTAGGWEQYF. The chain uses TRBV12-3 or TRBV12-4 and TRBJ2-7, with TRBD2 matching 9 bases. V shed 7 bases, J shed 7 bases, and the junction held 8 bases outside the gene matches. This CDR3 comprises 13 residues.

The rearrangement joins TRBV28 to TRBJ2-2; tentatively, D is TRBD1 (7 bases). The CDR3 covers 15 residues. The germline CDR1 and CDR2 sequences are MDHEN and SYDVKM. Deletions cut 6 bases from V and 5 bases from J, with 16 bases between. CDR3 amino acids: CASRITGAGTGELFF. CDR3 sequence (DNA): TGTGCCAGCAGGATAACAGGGGCGGGGACCGGGGAGCTGTTTTTT.

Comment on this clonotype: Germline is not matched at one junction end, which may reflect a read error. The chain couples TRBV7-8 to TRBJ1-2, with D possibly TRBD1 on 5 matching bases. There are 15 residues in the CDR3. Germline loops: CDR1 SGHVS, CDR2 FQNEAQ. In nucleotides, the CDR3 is TGTGCCAGCAGCTTAGCGCAGGGACCTAACTATGGCTGCACCTTC. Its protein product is CASSLAQGPNYGCTF.

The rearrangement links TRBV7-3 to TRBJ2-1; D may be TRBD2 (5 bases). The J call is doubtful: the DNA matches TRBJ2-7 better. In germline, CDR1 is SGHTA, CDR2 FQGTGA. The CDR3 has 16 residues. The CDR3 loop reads CASSILVASSYNEQYF. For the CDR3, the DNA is TGTGCCAGCAGCATCTTAGTAGCGAGCTCCTACAATGAGCAGTACTTC.

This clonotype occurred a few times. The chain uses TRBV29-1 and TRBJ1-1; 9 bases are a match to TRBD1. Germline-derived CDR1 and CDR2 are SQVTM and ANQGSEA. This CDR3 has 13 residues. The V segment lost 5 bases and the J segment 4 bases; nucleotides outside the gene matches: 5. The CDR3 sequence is CSVWTGVGTEAFF. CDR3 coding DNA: TGCAGCGTTTGGACAGGGGTTGGCACTGAAGCTTTCTTT.

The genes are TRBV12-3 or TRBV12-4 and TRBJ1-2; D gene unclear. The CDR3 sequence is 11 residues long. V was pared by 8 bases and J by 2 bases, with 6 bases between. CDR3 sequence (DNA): TGTGCCAGCCGCTGGAACTATGGCTACACCTTC. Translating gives CASRWNYGYTF.

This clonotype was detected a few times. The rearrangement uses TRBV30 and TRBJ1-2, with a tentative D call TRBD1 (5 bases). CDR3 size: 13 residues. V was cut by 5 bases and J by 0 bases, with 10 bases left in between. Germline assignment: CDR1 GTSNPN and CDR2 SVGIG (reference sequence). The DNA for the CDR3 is TGTGCCTGGGACAGAAAATCTAACTATGGCTACACCTTC. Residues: CAWDRKSNYGYTF.

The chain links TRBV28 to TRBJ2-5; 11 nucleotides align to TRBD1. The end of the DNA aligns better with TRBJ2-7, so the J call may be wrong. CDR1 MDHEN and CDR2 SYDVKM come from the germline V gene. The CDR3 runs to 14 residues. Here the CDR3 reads CASSSWTGGNEQYF. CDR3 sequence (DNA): TGTGCCAGCAGCTCTTGGACAGGGGGCAACGAGCAGTACTTC.

DNA for the CDR3: TGTGCCAGCAGTCCTCTCGGGGTTGTTTACGAGCAGTACTTC. The encoded protein is CASSPLGVVYEQYF. The chain uses TRBV27 and TRBJ2-7; D possibly corresponds to TRBD2 (5 bases). The germline V gene encodes CDR1 MNHEY and CDR2 SMNVEV (reference sequence). V lost 5 bases and J 4 bases, leaving 15 bases between the germline ends. The CDR3 runs 14 residues.

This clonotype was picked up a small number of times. In nucleotides, the CDR3 is TGTGCCAGCAGCCCTCGCTTGGCCGACTACAATGAGCAGTTCTTC. Translation: CASSPRLADYNEQFF. The chain has TRBV7-3 and TRBJ2-1, with unresolved D. This CDR3 is built from 15 residues. V was clipped by 5 bases and J by 3 bases, with 14 bases between them. Germline CDR1 reads SGHTA; CDR2 reads FQGTGA.